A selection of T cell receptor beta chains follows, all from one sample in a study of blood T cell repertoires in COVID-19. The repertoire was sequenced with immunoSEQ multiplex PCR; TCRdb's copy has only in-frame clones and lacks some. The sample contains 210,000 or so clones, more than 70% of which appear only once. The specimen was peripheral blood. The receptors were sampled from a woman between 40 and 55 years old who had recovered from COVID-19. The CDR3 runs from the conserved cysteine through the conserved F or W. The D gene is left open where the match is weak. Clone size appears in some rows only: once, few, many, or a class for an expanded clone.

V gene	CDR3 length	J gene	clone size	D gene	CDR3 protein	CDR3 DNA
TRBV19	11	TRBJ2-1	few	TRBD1	CASTSDRAQFF	TGTGCCAGTACCTCGGACAGGGCCCAGTTCTTC
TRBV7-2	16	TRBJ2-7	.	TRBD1	CASSSPGQGSSYEQYF	TGTGCCAGCAGCTCTCCGGGACAGGGGTCCTCCTACGAGCAGTACTTC
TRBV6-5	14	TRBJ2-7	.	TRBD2	CASSLRTSGYEQYF	TGTGCCAGCAGCCTAAGGACTAGCGGGTACGAGCAGTACTTC
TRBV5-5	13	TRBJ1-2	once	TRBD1	CASSEDRAYGYTF	TGTGCCAGCAGCGAGGACAGGGCCTATGGCTACACCTTC
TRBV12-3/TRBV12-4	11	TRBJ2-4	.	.	CASSKRLIQYF	TGTGCCAGCAGTAAAAGACTGATTCAGTACTTC
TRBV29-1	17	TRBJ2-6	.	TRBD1	CSVLAGGSLSGANVLTF	TGCAGCGTTCTTGCAGGGGGCTCCCTCTCTGGGGCCAACGTCCTGACTTTC
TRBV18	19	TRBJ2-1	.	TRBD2	CASSPLRQATSGSGNEQFF	TGTGCCAGCTCACCCCTCCGACAGGCGACTAGCGGGAGTGGGAATGAGCAGTTCTTC
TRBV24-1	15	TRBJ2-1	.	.	CATSDKRGTYNEQFF	TGTGCCACCAGTGATAAGAGGGGGACATACAATGAGCAGTTCTTC
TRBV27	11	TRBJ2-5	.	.	CASSEFGTQYF	TGTGCCAGCAGTGAATTCGGGACCCAGTACTTC
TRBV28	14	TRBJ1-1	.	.	CASTPVFEGTEAFF	TGTGCCAGCACCCCGGTCTTTGAGGGCACTGAAGCTTTCTTT
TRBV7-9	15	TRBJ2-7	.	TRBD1	CASSLRWTGTYEQYF	TGTGCCAGCAGCTTAAGGTGGACAGGGACCTACGAGCAGTACTTC
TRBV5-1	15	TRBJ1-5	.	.	CASSLVGGFGQPQHF	TGCGCCAGCAGCTTGGTAGGAGGGTTTGGTCAGCCCCAGCATTTT
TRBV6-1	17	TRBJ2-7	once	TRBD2	CASSGSSGRPDSYEQYF	TGTGCCAGCAGTGGGTCTAGCGGGAGGCCGGACTCCTACGAGCAGTACTTC
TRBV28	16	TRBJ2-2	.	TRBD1	CASSPGTGVHTGELFF	TGTGCCAGCAGTCCCGGGACAGGGGTTCACACCGGGGAGCTGTTTTTT
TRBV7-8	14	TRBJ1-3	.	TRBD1	CASSRQGSGNTIYF	TGTGCCAGCAGCCGACAGGGCTCTGGAAACACCATATATTTT
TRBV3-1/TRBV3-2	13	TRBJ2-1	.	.	CASSLWDLGEQFF	TGTGCCAGCAGCCTTTGGGACTTGGGTGAGCAGTTCTTC
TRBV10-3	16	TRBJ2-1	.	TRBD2	CAISRIEAGEDNEQFF	TGTGCCATCAGTCGAATAGAAGCGGGAGAGGACAATGAGCAGTTCTTC
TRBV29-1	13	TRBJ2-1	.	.	CSVFWLAYNEQFF	TGCAGCGTTTTCTGGCTAGCCTACAATGAGCAGTTCTTC
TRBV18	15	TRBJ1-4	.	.	CASSPGLGRDEKLFF	TGTGCCAGCTCACCAGGGTTGGGCAGGGATGAAAAACTGTTTTTT
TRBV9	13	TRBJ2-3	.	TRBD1	CASSEDRAYTQYF	TGTGCCAGCAGCGAGGACAGGGCCTATACGCAGTATTTT
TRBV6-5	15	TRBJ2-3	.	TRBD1	CASSYGGQGRNTQYF	TGTGCCAGCAGTTACGGGGGACAGGGACGAAATACGCAGTATTTT
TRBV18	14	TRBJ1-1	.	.	CASSPVGTAVEAFF	TGTGCCAGCTCACCAGTAGGGACTGCTGTCGAAGCTTTCTTT
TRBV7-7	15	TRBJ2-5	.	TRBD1	CASSSGQGAMETQYF	TGTGCCAGCAGCTCCGGACAGGGGGCGATGGAGACCCAGTACTTC
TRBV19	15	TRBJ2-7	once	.	CASSISVSASYEQYF	TGTGCCAGTAGTATAAGCGTTTCCGCCAGCTACGAGCAGTACTTC
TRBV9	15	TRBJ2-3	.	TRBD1	CASSGGQASTDTQYF	TGTGCCAGCAGCGGGGGACAGGCTAGCACAGATACGCAGTATTTT
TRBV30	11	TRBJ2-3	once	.	CAWSTRDTQYF	TGTGCCTGGAGTACCCGGGATACGCAGTATTTT
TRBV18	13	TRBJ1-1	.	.	CASSLDRNTEAFF	TGTGCCAGCTCACTCGACAGGAACACTGAAGCTTTCTTT
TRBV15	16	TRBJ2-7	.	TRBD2	CATSRDLTSGSYEQYF	TGTGCCACCAGCAGAGATCTGACTAGCGGATCCTACGAGCAGTACTTC
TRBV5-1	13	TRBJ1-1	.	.	CASSQQSTLEAFF	TGCGCCAGCAGCCAACAGTCAACTCTGGAAGCTTTCTTT
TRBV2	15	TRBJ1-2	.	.	CASKGRGQQIYGYTF	TGTGCCAGCAAAGGCAGGGGCCAACAAATCTATGGCTACACCTTC